The present TCR beta chain was sequenced within a study of blood T cell repertoires in COVID-19. Study-wide background: Sites across the United States, Italy and Spain contributed samples from acute and convalescent COVID-19. The cDNA or gDNA used as material had been derived from T cells, B-cell-depleted T cells, or PBMCs.

There are 12 residues in the CDR3. V lost 3 bases to trimming and J lost 3 bases, with 8 bases between them. Germline loops: CDR1 SQVTM, CDR2 ANQGSEA. Study processing details: For nucleated cells, counts were estimated from reference gene primer amplification. Data came from immunoSEQ multiplex PCR; TCRdb stores just in-frame clones and leaves some out. The D gene and trimming were derived from the DNA, and the V and J assignments and clone size from that table. The sample shows about 180,000 clones, nearly 90% of them seen only once. Concerning this clone itself: Different DNA sequences within this sample yield the same CDR3.

Sequences were obtained from PBMCs or T cells enriched from blood (not recorded which). The chain couples TRBV29-1 to TRBJ1-1; no firm D call. This clonotype was obtained from a woman between 35 and 50 years old with acute COVID-19. The CDR3 sequence: CSVDNRDTEAFF. CDR3 DNA: TGCAGCGTTGATAACCGAGACACTGAAGCTTTCTTT. Together with reference TRBV29-1 and TRBJ1-1, the CDR3 gives the full variable domain: SAVISQKPSRDICQRGTSLTIQCQVDSQVTMMFWYRQQPGQSLTLIATANQGSEATYESGFVIDKFPISRPNLTFSTLTVSNMSPEDSSIYLCSVDNRDTEAFFGQGTRLTVV.